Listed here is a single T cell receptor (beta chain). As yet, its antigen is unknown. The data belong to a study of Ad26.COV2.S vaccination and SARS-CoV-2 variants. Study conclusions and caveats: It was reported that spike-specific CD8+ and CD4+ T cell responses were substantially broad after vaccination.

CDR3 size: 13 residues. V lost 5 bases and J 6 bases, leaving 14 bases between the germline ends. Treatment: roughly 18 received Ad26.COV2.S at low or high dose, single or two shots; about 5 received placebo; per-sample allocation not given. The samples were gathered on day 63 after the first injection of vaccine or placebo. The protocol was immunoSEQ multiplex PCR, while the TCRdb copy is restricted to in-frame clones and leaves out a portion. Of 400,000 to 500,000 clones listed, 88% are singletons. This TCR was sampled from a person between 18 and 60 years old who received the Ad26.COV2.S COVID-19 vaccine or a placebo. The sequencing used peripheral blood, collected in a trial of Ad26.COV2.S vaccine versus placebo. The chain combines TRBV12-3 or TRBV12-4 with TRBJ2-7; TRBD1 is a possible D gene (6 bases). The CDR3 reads CASSPVQGGEQYF. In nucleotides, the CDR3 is TGTGCCAGCAGTCCCGTACAGGGTGGCGAGCAGTACTTC.